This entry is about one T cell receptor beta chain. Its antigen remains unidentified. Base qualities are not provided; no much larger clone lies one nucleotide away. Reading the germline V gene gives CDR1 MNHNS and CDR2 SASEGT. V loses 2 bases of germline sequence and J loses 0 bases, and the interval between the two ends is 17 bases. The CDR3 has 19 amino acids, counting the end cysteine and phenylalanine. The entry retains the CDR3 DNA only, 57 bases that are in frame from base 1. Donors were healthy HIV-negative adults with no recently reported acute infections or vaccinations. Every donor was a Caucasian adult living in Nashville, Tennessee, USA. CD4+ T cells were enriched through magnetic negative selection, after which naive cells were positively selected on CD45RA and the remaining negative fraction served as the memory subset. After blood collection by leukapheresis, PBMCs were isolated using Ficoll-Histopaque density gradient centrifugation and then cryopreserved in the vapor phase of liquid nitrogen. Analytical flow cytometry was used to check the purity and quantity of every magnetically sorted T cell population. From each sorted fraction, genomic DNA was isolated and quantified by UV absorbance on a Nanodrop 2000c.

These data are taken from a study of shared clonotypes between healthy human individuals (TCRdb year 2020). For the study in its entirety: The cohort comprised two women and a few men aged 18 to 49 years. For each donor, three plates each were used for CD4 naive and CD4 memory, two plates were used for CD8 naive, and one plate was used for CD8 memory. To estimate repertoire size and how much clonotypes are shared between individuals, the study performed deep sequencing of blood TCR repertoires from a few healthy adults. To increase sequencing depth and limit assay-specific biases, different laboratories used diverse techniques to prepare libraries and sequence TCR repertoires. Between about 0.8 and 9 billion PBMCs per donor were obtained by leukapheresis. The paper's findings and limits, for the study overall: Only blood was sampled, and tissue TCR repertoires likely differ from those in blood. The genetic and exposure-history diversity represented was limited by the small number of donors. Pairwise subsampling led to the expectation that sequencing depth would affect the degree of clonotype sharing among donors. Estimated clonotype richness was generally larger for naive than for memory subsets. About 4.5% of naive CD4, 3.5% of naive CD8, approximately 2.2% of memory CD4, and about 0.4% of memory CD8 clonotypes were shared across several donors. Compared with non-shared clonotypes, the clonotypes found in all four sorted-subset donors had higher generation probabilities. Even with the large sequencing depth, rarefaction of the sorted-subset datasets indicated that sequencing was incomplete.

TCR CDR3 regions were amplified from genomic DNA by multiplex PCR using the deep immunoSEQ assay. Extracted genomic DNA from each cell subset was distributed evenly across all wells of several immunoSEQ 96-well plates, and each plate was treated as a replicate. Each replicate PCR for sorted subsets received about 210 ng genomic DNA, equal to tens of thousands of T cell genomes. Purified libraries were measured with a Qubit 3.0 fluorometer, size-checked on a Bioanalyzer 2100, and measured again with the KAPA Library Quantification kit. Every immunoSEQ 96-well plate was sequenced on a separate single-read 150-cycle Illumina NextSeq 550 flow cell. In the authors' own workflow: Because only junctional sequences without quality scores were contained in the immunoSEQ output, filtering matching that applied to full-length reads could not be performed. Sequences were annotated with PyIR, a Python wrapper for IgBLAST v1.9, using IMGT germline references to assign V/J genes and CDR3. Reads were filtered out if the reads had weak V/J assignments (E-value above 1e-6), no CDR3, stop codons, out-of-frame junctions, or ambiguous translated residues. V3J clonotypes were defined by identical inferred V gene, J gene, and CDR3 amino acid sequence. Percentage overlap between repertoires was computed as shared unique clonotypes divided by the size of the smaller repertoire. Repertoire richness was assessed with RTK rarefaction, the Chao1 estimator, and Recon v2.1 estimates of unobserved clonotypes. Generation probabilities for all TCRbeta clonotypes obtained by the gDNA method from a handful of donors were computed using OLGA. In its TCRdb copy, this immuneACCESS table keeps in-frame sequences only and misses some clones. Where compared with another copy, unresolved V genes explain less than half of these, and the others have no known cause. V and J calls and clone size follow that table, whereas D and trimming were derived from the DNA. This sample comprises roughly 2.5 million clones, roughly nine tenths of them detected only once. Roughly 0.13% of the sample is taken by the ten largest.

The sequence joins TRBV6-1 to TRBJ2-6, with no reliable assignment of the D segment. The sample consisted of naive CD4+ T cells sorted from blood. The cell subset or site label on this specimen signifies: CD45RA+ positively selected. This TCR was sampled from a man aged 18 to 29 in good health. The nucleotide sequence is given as TGTGCCAGCAGTGAAACGAGGCGTGGTCGCCTCTCTGGGGCCAACGTCCTGACTTTC. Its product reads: CASSETRRGRLSGANVLTF.